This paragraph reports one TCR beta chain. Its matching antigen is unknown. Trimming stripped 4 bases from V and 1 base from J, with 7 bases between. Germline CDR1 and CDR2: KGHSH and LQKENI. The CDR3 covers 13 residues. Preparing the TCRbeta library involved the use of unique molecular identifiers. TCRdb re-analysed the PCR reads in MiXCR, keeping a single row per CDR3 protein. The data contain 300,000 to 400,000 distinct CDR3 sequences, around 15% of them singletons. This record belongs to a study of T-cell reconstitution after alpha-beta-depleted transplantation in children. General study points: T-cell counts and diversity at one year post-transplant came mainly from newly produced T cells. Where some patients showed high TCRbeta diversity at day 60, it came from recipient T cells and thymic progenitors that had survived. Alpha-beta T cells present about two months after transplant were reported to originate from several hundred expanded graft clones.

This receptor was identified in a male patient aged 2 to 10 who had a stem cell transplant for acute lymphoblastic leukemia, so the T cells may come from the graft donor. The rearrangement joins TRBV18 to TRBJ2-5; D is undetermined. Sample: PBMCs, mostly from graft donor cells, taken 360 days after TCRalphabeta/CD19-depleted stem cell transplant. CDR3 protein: CASSRPIQETQYF. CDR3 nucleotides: TGTGCCAGCTCACGCCCGATCCAAGAGACCCAGTACTTC.